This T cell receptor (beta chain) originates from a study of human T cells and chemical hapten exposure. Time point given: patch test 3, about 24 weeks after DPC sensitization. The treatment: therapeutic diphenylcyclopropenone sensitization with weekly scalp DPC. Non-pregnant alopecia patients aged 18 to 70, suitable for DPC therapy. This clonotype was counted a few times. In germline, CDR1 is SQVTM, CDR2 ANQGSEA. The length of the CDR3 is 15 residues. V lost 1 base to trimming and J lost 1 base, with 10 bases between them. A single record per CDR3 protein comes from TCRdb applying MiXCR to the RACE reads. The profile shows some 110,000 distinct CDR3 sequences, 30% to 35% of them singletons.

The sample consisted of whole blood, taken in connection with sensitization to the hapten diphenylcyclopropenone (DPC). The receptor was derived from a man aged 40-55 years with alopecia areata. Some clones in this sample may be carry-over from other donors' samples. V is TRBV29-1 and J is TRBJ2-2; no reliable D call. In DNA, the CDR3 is TGCAGCGTTGAAGGCTGGGAAGGGAACACCGGGGAGCTGTTTTTT. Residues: CSVEGWEGNTGELFF.